The subject of this entry is one TCR beta chain. Its antigen is currently unknown. The sample originates from a study of early stage breast cancer tumors. Whole-study results and caveats: Tumor and normal breast were distinguished via blood comparison in most of the 16 patients.

TCRdb's table, derived via immunoSEQ multiplex PCR, lists solely in-frame clones and lacks some. Here the sample spans roughly 53,000 clones, 90% to 95% being singletons. Trimming removed 0 bases from V and 7 bases from J, with 14 bases in between. Germline V gene lookup returns CDR1 SGHNT and CDR2 YYREEE (reference sequence). The CDR3 has 15 residues. Source material: blood. The gene calls are TRBV5-4 and TRBJ2-1, with unresolved D. This TCR was recovered from a person between 70 and 80 years old with breast cancer. In DNA, the CDR3 is TGTGCCAGCAGCTTGGTATCGCTAAGTAGAAATGAGCAGTTCTTC. Protein: CASSLVSLSRNEQFF.